This section outlines one TCR beta chain sequence together with its context. Its antigen is still unknown. Different DNA sequences within this sample yield the same CDR3. Sequencing was limited to surgery cases with top T cell transcript signatures in brain tissue. CDR3 length: 14 amino acids. Germline CDR1 SGHRS, CDR2 YFSETQ. J was trimmed by 1 base and V by 1 base; bases with no gene match: 0. The sample comes from a study of brain T cells in children with intractable seizures. General study results and limits: Clones missing pre-surgery may reflect undersampling of that blood sample.

The assay was immunoSEQ multiplex PCR, and TCRdb's table has in-frame clones only and misses some. The table records fewer than 150,000 clones, approximately 94% of them present only once. The input for sequencing was peripheral blood, taken at surgery. The TCR sequence derives from a boy in the first two years of life with hemimegalencephaly and intractable seizures. The rearrangement links TRBV5-1 to TRBJ2-3; 7 bases are a match to TRBD2. The chain's CDR3 is CASSLTSGTDTQYF. CDR3 coding DNA: TGCGCCAGCAGCTTGACTAGCGGCACAGATACGCAGTATTTT. Together with reference TRBV5-1 and TRBJ2-3, the CDR3 gives the full variable domain: KAGVTQTPRYLIKTRGQQVTLSCSPISGHRSVSWYQQTPGQGLQFLFEYFSETQRNKGNFPGRFSGRQFSNSRSEMNVSTLELGDSALYLCASSLTSGTDTQYFGPGTRLTVL.